Below, 5 T cell receptor beta chains from the same sample are listed, as sequenced in a study of neoadjuvant anti-PD-1 for oral cavity cancer. Clones were sequenced by immunoSEQ multiplex PCR, and TCRdb holds only the in-frame ones, with some missing. The sample shows over 30,000 clones, just under 90% of them seen only once. The sequenced sample was PBMCs, obtained before nivolumab (anti-PD-1) treatment. The receptors here all came from a person aged 40 to 85 with oral cavity squamous cell carcinoma.

CDR3 sequence reads: CASSFSPGPSYEQYF. The CDR3 coding sequence is TGTGCCAGCAGCTTTTCCCCAGGGCCGTCCTACGAGCAGTACTTC. The rearrangement uses TRBV5-6 and TRBJ2-7; maybe TRBD1 (5 bases). The germline V and J ends were trimmed by 2 bases and 1 base, with 13 bases remaining between them. Germline V lookup: CDR1 SGHDT, CDR2 YYEEEE. CDR3 length: 15 amino acids. Variable domain in full (rest from reference TRBV5-6 and TRBJ2-7): DAGVTQSPTHLIKTRGQQVTLRCSPKSGHDTVSWYQQALGQGPQFIFQYYEEEERQRGNFPDRFSGHQFPNYSSELNVNALLLGDSALYLCASSFSPGPSYEQYFGPGTRLTVT.

J is TRBJ2-5 and V is TRBV4-3; D remains unclear. V gave up 0 bases and J gave up 1 base, with 9 bases separating them. Germline loops: CDR1 LGHNA, CDR2 YSLEER. The CDR3 extends over 15 amino acids. CDR3 in amino acids: CASSQDLRAQETQYF. In nucleotides, the CDR3 is TGCGCCAGCAGCCAAGATCTCCGGGCCCAAGAGACCCAGTACTTC.

This chain joins TRBV7-8 and TRBJ1-2; D is undetermined. The ends were cut back, 5 bases at V and 4 bases at J, with 11 bases in the middle. Germline V gene data show CDR1 as SGHVS and CDR2 as FQNEAQ. CDR3 length: 13 amino acids. The CDR3 sequence is CASSPYQTYGYTF. CDR3 bases: TGTGCCAGCAGCCCCTACCAAACCTATGGCTACACCTTC.

The chain links TRBV30 to TRBJ2-2, with TRBD2 matching 8 bases. Germline V CDR1 and CDR2: GTSNPN, SVGIG (reference sequence). The V gene end was trimmed by 7 bases and the J gene end by 0 bases; junction bases not matched to a gene: 7. CDR3 size: 15 residues. As DNA, the CDR3 is TGTGCCTCCCGGGAGGGGCCCACGAACACCGGGGAGCTGTTTTTT. Protein sequence: CASREGPTNTGELFF. Filled out from reference TRBV30 and TRBJ2-2, the complete variable domain reads SQTIHQWPATLVQPVGSPLSLECTVEGTSNPNLYWYRQAAGRGLQLLFYSVGIGQISSEVPQNLSASRPQDRQFILSSKKLLLSDSGFYLCASREGPTNTGELFFGEGSRLTVL.

This clone was seen a single time. This chain joins TRBV6-6 and TRBJ1-6; 7 positions agree with TRBD1. Germline CDR1 is MNHNY and CDR2 is SVGAGI (reference sequence). CDR3 length: 15 residues. V dropped 5 bases and J dropped 2; count of bases not matched to a gene: 3. CDR3 sequence: CASSKGQAYNSPLHF. The DNA of the CDR3 is TGTGCCAGCAGTAAAGGACAGGCCTATAATTCACCCCTCCACTTT.